The 18 T cell receptor beta chains below all came from one sample that was sequenced in a study of shared clonotypes between healthy human individuals. Naive CD8 cells were CD45RO-negative, positively selected for CCR7, excluding terminally differentiated effector memory CD45RA+ cells. Assay: immunoSEQ multiplex PCR; the TCRdb copy retains only in-frame clones and omits some. The table lists under 2,000,000 clones, 85% to 95% of them singletons. Sequenced input: naive CD8+ T cells sorted from blood. These receptors were taken from a man between 18 and 35 years old in good health.

This chain joins TRBV11-3 and TRBJ2-1, with D perhaps TRBD2 (5 bases). The CDR3 extends over 14 amino acids. Trimming took 3 bases from V and 1 from J, leaving 7 bases between them. Germline assignment: CDR1 SGHNT and CDR2 YENEEA. The CDR3 protein is CASSFRGSYNEQFF. The CDR3 coding sequence is TGTGCCAGCAGCTTCCGGGGTTCCTACAATGAGCAGTTCTTC.

The chain recombines TRBV4-2 with TRBJ2-2; 10 nucleotides match TRBD2. Germline loops: CDR1 LGHNA, CDR2 YNFKEQ. The CDR3 length is 18 residues. After removal of 0 bases from V and 3 bases from J, the junction contained 7 bases not matched to a gene. The CDR3 DNA follows: TGTGCCAGCAGCCAAGAGGCAAGCGGGGGGGCCGACACCGGGGAGCTGTTTTTT. It codes for CASSQEASGGADTGELFF.

The gene calls are TRBV5-4 and TRBJ1-1; perhaps TRBD1 as D (5 bases). V was shortened by 4 bases and J by 6 bases, with 13 bases between the two germline ends. The CDR3 contains 13 residues. CDR1 and CDR2 from the germline V gene are SGHNT and YYREEE (reference sequence). CDR3 sequence reads: CASSRRDAPEAFF. CDR3 sequence (DNA): TGTGCCAGCAGCCGCCGGGACGCCCCTGAAGCTTTCTTT.

The rearrangement uses TRBV27 and TRBJ2-7, with unresolved D. The V gene's germline CDR1 is MNHEY and CDR2 SMNVEV (reference sequence). V lost 6 bases and J lost 9, with 18 bases in between. The CDR3 totals 13 residues. The CDR3 DNA is TGTGCCAGCAGCCCGACTGGCTACGAAGGGCAGTACTTC. Translation gives CASSPTGYEGQYF.

The J gene is TRBJ2-3, the V gene TRBV5-6; D possibly corresponds to TRBD2 (5 bases). Trimming took 2 bases from V and 0 from J, leaving 13 bases between them. The CDR3 is 16 amino acids. Germline assignment: CDR1 SGHDT and CDR2 YYEEEE. In DNA, the CDR3 is TGTGCCAGCAGCTTAGGAGCGGCCTACAGCACAGATACGCAGTATTTT. It codes for CASSLGAAYSTDTQYF.

This clone was seen just once. Distinct nucleotide sequences in the sample also encode this CDR3. This chain connects TRBV5-4 to TRBJ1-1; the D is unclear. Trimming removed 0 bases at V and 5 bases at J, with 5 bases between. The CDR3 spans 12 residues. Germline V gene lookup returns CDR1 SGHNT and CDR2 YYREEE (reference sequence). The CDR3 region is CASSLVGTEAFF. CDR3 nucleotides: TGTGCCAGCAGCTTGGTGGGGACTGAAGCTTTCTTT. The whole variable domain, filled in from reference TRBV5-4 and TRBJ1-1, reads ETGVTQSPTHLIKTRGQQVTLRCSSQSGHNTVSWYQQALGQGPQFIFQYYREEENGRGNFPPRFSGLQFPNYSSELNVNALELDDSALYLCASSLVGTEAFFGQGTRLTVV.

This clone was detected once. Other nucleotide sequences from this sample produce the same CDR3. The chain combines TRBV27 with TRBJ1-1; D remains unclear. The CDR3 runs 14 residues. V was cut by 3 bases and J by 1 base, with 9 bases left in between. Germline CDR1 is MNHEY and CDR2 is SMNVEV (reference sequence). This chain's CDR3 is CASSLVGANTEAFF. Written as DNA, the CDR3 is TGTGCCAGCAGTTTGGTTGGAGCGAACACTGAAGCTTTCTTT.

The rearrangement links TRBV10-2 to TRBJ2-4; no firm D call. Germline CDR1 is WSHSY and CDR2 is SAAADI. V lost 3 bases and J lost 7, with 10 bases in between. The CDR3 runs 13 residues. CDR3 nucleotides: TGCGCCAGCAGTGAAGACGGCCGGAACATTCAGTACTTC. Amino acid sequence: CASSEDGRNIQYF.

V usage is TRBV7-8 and J usage is TRBJ1-1; D gene uncertain. The germline CDR1 and CDR2 sequences are SGHVS and FQNEAQ. The CDR3 consists of 16 residues. The V gene lost 5 bases and the J gene lost 3 bases, with 19 bases spanning the gap. The CDR3 spells CASSLYRDPRDTEAFF. The CDR3 DNA reads TGTGCCAGCAGCCTCTACCGGGATCCGAGGGACACTGAAGCTTTCTTT. Using reference TRBV7-8 and TRBJ1-1 for the parts outside the CDR3, the full variable domain is GAGVSQSPRYKVAKRGQDVALRCDPISGHVSLFWYQQALGQGPEFLTYFQNEAQLDKSGLPSDRFFAERPEGSVSTLKIQRTQQEDSAVYLCASSLYRDPRDTEAFFGQGTRLTVV.

The chain uses TRBV27 and TRBJ2-7, with TRBD2 identical over 7 bases. The CDR3 consists of 14 residues. The V and J ends lost 6 bases and 5 bases, in that order; junction bases with no gene match: 10. In germline, CDR1 is MNHEY, CDR2 SMNVEV (reference sequence). The CDR3 is CASSYSSGGHEQYF. The CDR3 DNA sequence: TGTGCCAGCAGCTATTCTAGCGGAGGTCACGAGCAGTACTTC.

V usage is TRBV29-1 and J usage is TRBJ2-7, with D perhaps TRBD1 (7 bases). V lost 6 bases and J 0 bases, leaving 15 bases between the germline ends. The CDR3 contains 14 residues. Germline V gene sequence: CDR1 SQVTM, CDR2 ANQGSEA. The CDR3 loop is CSVETGEASYEQYF. DNA of the CDR3: TGCAGCGTGGAAACAGGGGAGGCCTCCTACGAGCAGTACTTC.

The chain uses TRBV27 and TRBJ2-1; D not resolved. This CDR3 spans 14 amino acids. The germline gives CDR1 MNHEY, CDR2 SMNVEV (reference sequence). Deletions cut 0 bases from V and 8 bases from J, with 11 bases between. The CDR3 region is CASSLSSGLDEQFF. DNA for the CDR3: TGTGCCAGCAGTTTATCAAGTGGGCTCGATGAGCAGTTCTTC.

J is TRBJ2-7 and V is TRBV5-6; 9 nucleotides match TRBD1. The CDR3 has 14 residues. CDR1 SGHDT and CDR2 YYEEEE come from the germline V gene. V lost 4 bases, J lost 2 bases, and 4 bases stayed unmatched. Here the CDR3 reads CASSTGTGTYEQYF. The CDR3 DNA is TGTGCCAGCAGCACCGGGACAGGGACCTACGAGCAGTACTTC.

As to this clone: The sample carries other DNA sequences with the same CDR3. The gene calls are TRBV4-1 and TRBJ2-1; the D is unclear. Germline CDR1 is MGHRA and CDR2 is YSYEKL. The CDR3 contains 15 residues. V was clipped by 3 bases and J by 0 bases, with 9 bases between them. Here the CDR3 DNA reads TGCGCCAGCAGCCAGGCTCTTAGCTCCTACAATGAGCAGTTCTTC. Its protein is CASSQALSSYNEQFF.

The V and J genes are TRBV6-5 and TRBJ2-7; D tentatively reads TRBD1 or TRBD2 (5 bases each). Trimming pared 2 bases from V and 4 bases from J, leaving 9 bases between. CDR1 and CDR2 from the germline V gene are MNHEY and SVGAGI. The CDR3 spans 13 residues. In DNA, the CDR3 is TGTGCCAGCAGTTACCCTGGGGGTTACGAGCAGTACTTC. This encodes CASSYPGGYEQYF.

The chain employs TRBV7-9 and TRBJ1-2; D gene unclear. The CDR3 runs 16 residues. V was cut by 5 bases and J by 4 bases, with 20 bases left in between. Germline values: CDR1 SEHNR, CDR2 FQNEAQ (reference sequence). The CDR3 reads CASSHQLGQASYGYTF. CDR3 nucleotides: TGTGCCAGCAGCCACCAACTAGGGCAAGCTTCCTATGGCTACACCTTC.

The gene calls are TRBV9 and TRBJ2-1, with 7 bases matching TRBD1. J was trimmed by 5 bases and V by 0 bases; bases with no gene match: 8. Germline V gene lookup returns CDR1 SGDLS and CDR2 YYNGEE. This CDR3 has 16 amino acids. CDR3 sequence (DNA): TGTGCCAGCAGCGTAGGTCTGGGACAGCTAAACAATGAGCAGTTCTTC. Its protein product is CASSVGLGQLNNEQFF.

The chain links TRBV4-2 to TRBJ2-7, with D perhaps TRBD2 (5 bases). The length of the CDR3 is 13 residues. The V and J ends lost 0 bases and 3 bases respectively, with 6 bases between them. Germline CDR1 LGHNA, CDR2 YNFKEQ. The CDR3 DNA follows: TGTGCCAGCAGCCAAGATGGGAGCTACGAGCAGTACTTC. Translating it yields CASSQDGSYEQYF.